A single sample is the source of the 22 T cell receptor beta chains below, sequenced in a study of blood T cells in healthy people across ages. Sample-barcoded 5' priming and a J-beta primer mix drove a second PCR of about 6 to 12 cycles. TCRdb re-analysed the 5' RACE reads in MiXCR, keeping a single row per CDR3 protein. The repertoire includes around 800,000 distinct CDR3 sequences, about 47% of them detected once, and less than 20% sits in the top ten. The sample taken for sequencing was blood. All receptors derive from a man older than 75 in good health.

The CDR3 DNA sequence: TGTGCCAGCACCCGGAAGGTATTCCCGGGACAGGGGGCCGATCAGCCCCAGCATTTT. It specifies CASTRKVFPGQGADQPQHF. V gene TRBV6-1 combines with J gene TRBJ1-5, with 12 bases matching TRBD1. Germline lookup yields CDR1 MNHNS and CDR2 SASEGT. V gave up 7 bases and J gave up 5 bases; unmatched junction bases: 18. The CDR3 has 19 residues.

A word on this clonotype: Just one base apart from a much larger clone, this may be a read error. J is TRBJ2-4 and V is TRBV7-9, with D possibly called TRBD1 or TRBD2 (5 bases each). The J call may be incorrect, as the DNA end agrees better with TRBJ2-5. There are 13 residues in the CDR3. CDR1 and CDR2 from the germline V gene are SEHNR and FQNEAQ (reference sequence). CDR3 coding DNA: TGTGCCAGCAGCATGGGGGTTCGGGAGACCCAGTACTTC. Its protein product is CASSMGVRETQYF.

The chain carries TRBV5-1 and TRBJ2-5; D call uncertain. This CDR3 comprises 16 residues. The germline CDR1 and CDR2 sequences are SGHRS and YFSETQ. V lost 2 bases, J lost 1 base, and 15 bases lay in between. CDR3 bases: TGCGCCAGCAGCTTTTTAGGCCTCGGCGGCCAAGAGACCCAGTACTTC. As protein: CASSFLGLGGQETQYF.

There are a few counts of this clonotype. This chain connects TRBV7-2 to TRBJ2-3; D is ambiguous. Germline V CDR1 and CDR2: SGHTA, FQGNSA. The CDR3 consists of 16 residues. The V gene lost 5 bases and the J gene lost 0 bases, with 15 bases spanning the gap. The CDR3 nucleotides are TGTGCCAGCAGCCCAATGTGGCGCTCTAGCACAGATACGCAGTATTTT. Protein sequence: CASSPMWRSSTDTQYF.

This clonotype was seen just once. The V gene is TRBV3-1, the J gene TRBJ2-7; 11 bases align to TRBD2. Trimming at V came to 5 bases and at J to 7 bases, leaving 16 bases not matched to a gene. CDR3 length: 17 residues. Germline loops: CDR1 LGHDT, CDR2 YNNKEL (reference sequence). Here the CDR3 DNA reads TGTGCCAGCAGCAAGGGTGCAACTAGCGGGAGTGCGAATGAGCAGTACTTC. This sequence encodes CASSKGATSGSANEQYF.

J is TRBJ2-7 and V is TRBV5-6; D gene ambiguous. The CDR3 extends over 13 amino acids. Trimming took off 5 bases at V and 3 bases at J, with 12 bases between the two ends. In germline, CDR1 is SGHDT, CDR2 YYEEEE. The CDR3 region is CASRPDAHYEQYF. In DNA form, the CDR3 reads TGTGCCAGCAGACCGGACGCCCACTACGAGCAGTACTTC.

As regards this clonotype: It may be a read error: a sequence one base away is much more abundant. The CDR3 DNA reads TGTGCCGGCAGCTTAAGTACGGTGGCATCCTTGGAGCAGTTCTTC. As protein: CAGSLSTVASLEQFF. The chain uses TRBV7-8 and TRBJ2-1; D unresolved. The germline V gene encodes CDR1 SGHVS and CDR2 FQNEAQ. The CDR3 is made up of 15 amino acids.

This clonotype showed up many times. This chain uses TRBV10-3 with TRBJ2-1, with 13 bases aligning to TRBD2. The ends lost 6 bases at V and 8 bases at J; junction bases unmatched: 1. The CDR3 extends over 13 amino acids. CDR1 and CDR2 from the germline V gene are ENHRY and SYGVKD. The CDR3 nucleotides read TGTGCCATCAGAGGACTAGCGGGAGATGAGCAGTTCTTC. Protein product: CAIRGLAGDEQFF.

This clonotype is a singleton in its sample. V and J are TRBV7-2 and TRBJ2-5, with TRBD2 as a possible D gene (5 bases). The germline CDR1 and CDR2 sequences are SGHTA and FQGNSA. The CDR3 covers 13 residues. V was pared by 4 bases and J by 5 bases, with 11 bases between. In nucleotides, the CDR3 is TGTGCCAGCAGCTCGCCGGGGAAGGAGACCCAGTACTTC. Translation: CASSSPGKETQYF.

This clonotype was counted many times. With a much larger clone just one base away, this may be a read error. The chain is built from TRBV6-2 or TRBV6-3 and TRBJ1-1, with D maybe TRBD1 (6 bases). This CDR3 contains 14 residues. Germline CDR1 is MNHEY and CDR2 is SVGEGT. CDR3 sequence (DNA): TGTGGAACGCGGGGGCGGGAAATGAACACTGAAGCTTTCTTT. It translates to CGTRGREMNTEAFF.

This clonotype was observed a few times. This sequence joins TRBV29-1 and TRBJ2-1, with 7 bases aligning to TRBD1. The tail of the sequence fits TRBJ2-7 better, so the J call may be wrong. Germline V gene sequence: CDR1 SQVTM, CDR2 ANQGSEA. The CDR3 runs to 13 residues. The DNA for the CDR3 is TGCAGCGTAGTGACAGGGCTGTACAATGAGCAGTACTTC. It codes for CSVVTGLYNEQYF.

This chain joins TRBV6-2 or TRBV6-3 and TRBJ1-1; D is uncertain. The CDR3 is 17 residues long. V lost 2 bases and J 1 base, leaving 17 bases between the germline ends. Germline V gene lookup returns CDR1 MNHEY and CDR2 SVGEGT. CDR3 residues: CASSYLPGSRGNTEAFF. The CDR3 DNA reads TGTGCCAGCAGTTACCTCCCGGGGTCCCGAGGGAACACTGAAGCTTTCTTT.

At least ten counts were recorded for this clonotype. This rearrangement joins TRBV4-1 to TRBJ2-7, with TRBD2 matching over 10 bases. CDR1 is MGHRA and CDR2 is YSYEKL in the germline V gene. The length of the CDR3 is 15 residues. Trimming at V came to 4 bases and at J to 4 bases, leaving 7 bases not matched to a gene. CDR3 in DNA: TGCGCCAGCAGCCCCACCGGGACTAGCGCGTACGAGCAGTACTTC. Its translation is CASSPTGTSAYEQYF.

CDR3 in DNA: TGTGCCAGCAGCGGAAACCCAGGAGGCGGGGAGACCCAGTACTTC. As protein: CASSGNPGGGETQYF. This chain connects TRBV9 to TRBJ2-5, with D perhaps matching TRBD2 (5 bases). CDR3 length: 15 residues. Germline values: CDR1 SGDLS, CDR2 YYNGEE. V lost 3 bases to trimming and J lost 5 bases, with 17 bases between them.

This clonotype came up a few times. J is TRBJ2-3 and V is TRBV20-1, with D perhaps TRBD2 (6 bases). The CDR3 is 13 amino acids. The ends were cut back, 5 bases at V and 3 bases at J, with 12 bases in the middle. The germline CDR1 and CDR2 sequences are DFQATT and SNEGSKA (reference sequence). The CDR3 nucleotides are TGCAGTGCTGTGGGAGGCGGTACAGATACGCAGTATTTT. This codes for CSAVGGGTDTQYF.

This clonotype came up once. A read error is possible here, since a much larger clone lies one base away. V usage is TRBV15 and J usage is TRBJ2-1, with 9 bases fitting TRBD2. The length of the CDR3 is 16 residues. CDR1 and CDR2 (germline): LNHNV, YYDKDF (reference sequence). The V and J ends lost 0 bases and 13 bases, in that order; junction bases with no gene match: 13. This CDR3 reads CATSRESGRPWETQFF. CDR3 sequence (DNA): TGTGCCACCAGCAGAGAAAGCGGGAGGCCTTGGGAGACCCAGTTCTTC.

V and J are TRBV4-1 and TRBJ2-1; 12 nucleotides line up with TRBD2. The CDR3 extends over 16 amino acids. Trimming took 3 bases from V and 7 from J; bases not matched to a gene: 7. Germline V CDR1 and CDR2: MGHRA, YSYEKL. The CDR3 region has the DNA TGCGCCAGCAGCCATTCTAGCGGGGGGGCCGGTAATGAGCAGTTCTTC. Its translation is CASSHSSGGAGNEQFF.

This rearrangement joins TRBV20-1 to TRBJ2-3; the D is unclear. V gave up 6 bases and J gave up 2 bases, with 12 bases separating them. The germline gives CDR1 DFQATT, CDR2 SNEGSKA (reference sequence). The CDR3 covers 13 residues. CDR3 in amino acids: CSAEAVNTDTQYF. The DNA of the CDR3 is TGCAGTGCCGAGGCGGTCAACACAGATACGCAGTATTTT.

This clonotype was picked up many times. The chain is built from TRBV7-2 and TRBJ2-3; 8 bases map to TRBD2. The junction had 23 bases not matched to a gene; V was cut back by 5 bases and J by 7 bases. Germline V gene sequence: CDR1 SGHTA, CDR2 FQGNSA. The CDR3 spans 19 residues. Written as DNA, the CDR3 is TGTGCCAGCAGCCCATGGGCCCCGGCTAGCGGGCTGGGGAAGCATACGCAGTATTTT. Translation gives CASSPWAPASGLGKHTQYF.

CDR3 bases: TGCAGTGCTATGGGGATTAGCTCCTACAATGAGCAGTTCTTC. Encoded protein: CSAMGISSYNEQFF. This chain links TRBV20-1 with TRBJ2-1; no definite D call. V lost 4 bases and J lost 0, with 10 bases in between. The CDR3 contains 14 residues. Germline V CDR1 and CDR2: DFQATT, SNEGSKA (reference sequence).

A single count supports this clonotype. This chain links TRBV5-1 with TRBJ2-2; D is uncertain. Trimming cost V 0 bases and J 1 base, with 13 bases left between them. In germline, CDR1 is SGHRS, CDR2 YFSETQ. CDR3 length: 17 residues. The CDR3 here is CASSLDMGYRNTGELFF. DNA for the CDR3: TGCGCCAGCAGCTTGGATATGGGGTACCGGAACACCGGGGAGCTGTTTTTT.

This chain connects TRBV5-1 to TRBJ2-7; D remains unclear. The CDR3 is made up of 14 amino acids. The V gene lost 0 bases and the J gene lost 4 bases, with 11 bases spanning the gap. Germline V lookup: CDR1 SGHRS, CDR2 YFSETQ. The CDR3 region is CASSLGIGSYEQYF. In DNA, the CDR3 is TGCGCCAGCAGCTTGGGTATCGGCAGTTACGAGCAGTACTTC.